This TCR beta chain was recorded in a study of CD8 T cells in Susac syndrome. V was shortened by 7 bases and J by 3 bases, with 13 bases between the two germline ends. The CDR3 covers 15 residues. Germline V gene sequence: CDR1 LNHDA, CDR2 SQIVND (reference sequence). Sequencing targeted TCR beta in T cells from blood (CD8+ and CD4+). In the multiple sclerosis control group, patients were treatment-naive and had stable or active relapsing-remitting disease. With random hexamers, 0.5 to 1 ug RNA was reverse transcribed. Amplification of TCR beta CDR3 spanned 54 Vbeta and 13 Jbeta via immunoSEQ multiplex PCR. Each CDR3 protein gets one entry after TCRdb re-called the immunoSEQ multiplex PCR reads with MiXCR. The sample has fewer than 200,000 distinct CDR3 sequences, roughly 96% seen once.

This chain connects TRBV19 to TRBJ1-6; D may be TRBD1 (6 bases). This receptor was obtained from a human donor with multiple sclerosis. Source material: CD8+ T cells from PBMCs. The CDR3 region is CASKPGQLYNSPLHF. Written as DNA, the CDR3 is TGTGCCAGTAAGCCGGGACAACTCTATAATTCACCCCTCCACTTT.